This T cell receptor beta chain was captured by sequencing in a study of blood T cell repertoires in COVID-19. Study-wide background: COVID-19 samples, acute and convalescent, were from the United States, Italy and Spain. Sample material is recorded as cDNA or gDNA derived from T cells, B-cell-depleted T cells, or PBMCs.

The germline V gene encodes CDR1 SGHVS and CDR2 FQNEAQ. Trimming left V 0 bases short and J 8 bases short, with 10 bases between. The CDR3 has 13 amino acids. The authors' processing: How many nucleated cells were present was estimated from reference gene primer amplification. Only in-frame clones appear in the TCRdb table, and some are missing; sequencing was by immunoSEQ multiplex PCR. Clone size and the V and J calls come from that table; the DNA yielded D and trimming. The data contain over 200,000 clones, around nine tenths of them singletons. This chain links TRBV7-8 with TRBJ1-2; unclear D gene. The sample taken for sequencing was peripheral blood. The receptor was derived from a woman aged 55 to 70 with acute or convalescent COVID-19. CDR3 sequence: CASSLAQASGYTF. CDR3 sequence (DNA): TGTGCCAGCAGCTTAGCCCAAGCTAGCGGCTACACCTTC.